The next 2 T cell receptor beta chains were all read from a single sample in a study of T-cell reconstitution after alpha-beta-depleted transplantation in children. Unique molecular identifiers featured in how the TCRbeta library was prepared. TCRdb independently ran MiXCR on the PCR reads; one entry per CDR3 protein. The data contain about 240,000 distinct CDR3 sequences, about 26% of them singletons. Specimen: PBMCs, collected before TCRalphabeta/CD19-depleted stem cell transplant. The receptors were sampled from a girl under 10 years old with Fanconi anemia, due to receive a stem cell transplant.

The chain employs TRBV29-1 and TRBJ2-1; 8 bases agree with TRBD2. Germline V gene data show CDR1 as SQVTM and CDR2 as ANQGSEA. After removal of 2 bases from V and 9 bases from J, the junction contained 3 bases not matched to a gene. The CDR3 spans 12 residues. The CDR3 region is CSVEYAGGEQFF. The CDR3 bases are TGCAGCGTTGAATACGCGGGAGGTGAGCAGTTCTTC.

The chain is built from TRBV10-2 and TRBJ1-4; tentative D call: TRBD1 (5 bases). Germline assignment: CDR1 WSHSY and CDR2 SAAADI. V lost 8 bases to trimming and J lost 5 bases, with 18 bases between them. The CDR3 runs 15 residues. CDR3 nucleotides: TGCGCCAGCGGGGGGGGACCGGCCTTGAATGAAAAACTGTTTTTT. Amino acids: CASGGGPALNEKLFF.